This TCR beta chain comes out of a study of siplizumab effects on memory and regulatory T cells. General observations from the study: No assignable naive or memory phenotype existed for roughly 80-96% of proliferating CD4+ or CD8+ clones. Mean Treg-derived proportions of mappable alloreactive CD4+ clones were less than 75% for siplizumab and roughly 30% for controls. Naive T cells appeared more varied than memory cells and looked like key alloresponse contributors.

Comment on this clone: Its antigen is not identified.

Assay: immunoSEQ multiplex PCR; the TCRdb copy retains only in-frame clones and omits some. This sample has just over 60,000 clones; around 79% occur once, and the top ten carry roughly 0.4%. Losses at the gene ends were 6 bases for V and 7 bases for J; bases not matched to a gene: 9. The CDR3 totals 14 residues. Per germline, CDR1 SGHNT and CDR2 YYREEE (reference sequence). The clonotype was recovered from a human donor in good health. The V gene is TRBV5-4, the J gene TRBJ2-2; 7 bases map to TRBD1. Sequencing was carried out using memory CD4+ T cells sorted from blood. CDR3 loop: CASNPQGQFGELFF. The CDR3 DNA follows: TGTGCCAGCAACCCACAGGGGCAGTTCGGGGAGCTGTTTTTT.